This T cell receptor (beta chain) was identified in a study of cytomegalovirus exposure and HLA in healthy donors. Vbeta (60) and Jbeta (13) primers were used in the PCR. Profiling relied on immunoSEQ multiplex PCR, and the TCRdb table lists in-frame clones only, not all of them. The top ten clones hold over 2.5% of a sample with fewer than 120,000 clones, around 80% of them seen once. This clone was picked up a small number of times. Trimming cost V 3 bases and J 3 bases; bases outside gene matches: 4. The CDR3 is 15 residues long. Germline CDR1 is SGHRS and CDR2 is YFSETQ. The sample was PBMCs. This TCR came from a woman aged 55-69 years in good health and CMV-seropositive. This chain joins TRBV5-1 and TRBJ2-2; 8 positions agree with TRBD1. CDR3 protein: CASSSGTGHTGELFF. The CDR3 DNA is TGCGCCAGCAGCTCTGGGACAGGACACACCGGGGAGCTGTTTTTT.